A selection of T cell receptor beta chains follows, all from one sample in a study of shared clonotypes between healthy human individuals. This table comes from immunoSEQ multiplex PCR, and its TCRdb copy is limited to in-frame clones, with some not included. The sample has millions of clones, roughly nine tenths seen once; the top ten hold 0.11% to 0.15%. Sequenced sample: naive CD4+ T cells sorted from blood. Receptors were obtained from a man younger than 30 in good health. CDR3s include the opening cysteine and the closing phenylalanine or tryptophan. Fields, in order: D gene, CDR3 length, J gene, clone size, V gene, CDR3 protein, CDR3 DNA. The D gene is left open where the match is weak. The size of a clone is reported for some rows only, either as once, few or many, or as a class for expanded clones.

d_call: .
cdr3_length: 11
j_call: TRBJ2-3
clone_size: once
v_call: TRBV2
cdr3_aa: CASLLTDTQYF
cdr3_nt: TGTGCCAGCCTACTAACAGATACGCAGTATTTT

d_call: TRBD1
cdr3_length: 17
j_call: TRBJ1-4
clone_size: .
v_call: TRBV28
cdr3_aa: CASRPGQGLRTNEKLFF
cdr3_nt: TGTGCCAGCAGGCCGGGACAGGGGCTGAGGACTAATGAAAAACTGTTTTTT

d_call: TRBD1
cdr3_length: 14
j_call: TRBJ2-2
clone_size: .
v_call: TRBV7-2
cdr3_aa: CAIPGQGLPGELFF
cdr3_nt: TGTGCCATCCCGGGACAGGGGTTACCCGGGGAGCTGTTTTTT

d_call: .
cdr3_length: 12
j_call: TRBJ2-7
clone_size: .
v_call: TRBV2
cdr3_aa: CASSRQAYEQYF
cdr3_nt: TGTGCCAGCAGTAGACAGGCCTACGAGCAGTACTTC

d_call: TRBD1
cdr3_length: 15
j_call: TRBJ1-1
clone_size: .
v_call: TRBV5-8
cdr3_aa: CASSAYRGGSTEAFF
cdr3_nt: TGTGCCAGCAGCGCATACAGGGGAGGGAGCACTGAAGCTTTCTTT

d_call: .
cdr3_length: 12
j_call: TRBJ2-5
clone_size: .
v_call: TRBV6-5
cdr3_aa: CASSLRLGTQYF
cdr3_nt: TGTGCCAGCAGTTTGCGGTTGGGGACCCAGTACTTC

d_call: .
cdr3_length: 11
j_call: TRBJ2-7
clone_size: .
v_call: TRBV2
cdr3_aa: CASSGFGEQYF
cdr3_nt: TGTGCCAGCAGTGGTTTTGGCGAGCAGTACTTC

d_call: TRBD1
cdr3_length: 15
j_call: TRBJ1-1
clone_size: .
v_call: TRBV18
cdr3_aa: CASSPIDRGGTEAFF
cdr3_nt: TGTGCCAGCTCACCCATAGACAGGGGGGGAACTGAAGCTTTCTTT

d_call: TRBD2
cdr3_length: 16
j_call: TRBJ2-7
clone_size: .
v_call: TRBV5-4
cdr3_aa: CASSLLSLAGDYEQYF
cdr3_nt: TGTGCCAGCAGCTTGCTCTCCTTAGCGGGGGACTACGAGCAGTACTTC

d_call: .
cdr3_length: 15
j_call: TRBJ1-1
clone_size: .
v_call: TRBV6-1
cdr3_aa: CASSGLDSRNTEAFF
cdr3_nt: TGTGCCAGCAGTGGCCTGGACAGCCGGAACACTGAAGCTTTCTTT

d_call: TRBD1
cdr3_length: 15
j_call: TRBJ2-7
clone_size: .
v_call: TRBV6-1
cdr3_aa: CASSEMGQDPYEQYF
cdr3_nt: TGTGCCAGCAGTGAAATGGGACAGGATCCCTACGAGCAGTACTTC

d_call: .
cdr3_length: 15
j_call: TRBJ1-3
clone_size: .
v_call: TRBV5-4
cdr3_aa: CASSLDRTVGNTIYF
cdr3_nt: TGTGCCAGCAGCTTGGACCGGACAGTCGGAAACACCATATATTTT

d_call: .
cdr3_length: 13
j_call: TRBJ1-2
clone_size: once
v_call: TRBV4-1
cdr3_aa: CASSQEGNYGYTF
cdr3_nt: TGCGCCAGCAGCCAAGAGGGAAACTATGGCTACACCTTC

d_call: TRBD2
cdr3_length: 18
j_call: TRBJ2-3
clone_size: once
v_call: TRBV5-4
cdr3_aa: CASSLEGLAGGRGDTQYF
cdr3_nt: TGTGCCAGCAGCTTGGAGGGACTAGCGGGGGGCCGAGGAGATACGCAGTATTTT

d_call: .
cdr3_length: 14
j_call: TRBJ2-7
clone_size: .
v_call: TRBV19
cdr3_aa: CASSIGQGIDEQYF
cdr3_nt: TGTGCCAGTAGTATCGGTCAGGGTATCGACGAGCAGTACTTC

d_call: .
cdr3_length: 14
j_call: TRBJ2-1
clone_size: .
v_call: TRBV15
cdr3_aa: CATSRDLLSVEQFF
cdr3_nt: TGTGCCACCAGCAGAGATTTACTCTCCGTGGAGCAGTTCTTC

d_call: .
cdr3_length: 16
j_call: TRBJ2-5
clone_size: .
v_call: TRBV11-2
cdr3_aa: CASSFVVLGSQETQYF
cdr3_nt: TGTGCCAGCAGCTTCGTCGTACTCGGGAGTCAAGAGACCCAGTACTTC

d_call: .
cdr3_length: 14
j_call: TRBJ2-6
clone_size: .
v_call: TRBV7-2
cdr3_aa: CASSSYSGRDVLTF
cdr3_nt: TGTGCCAGCAGCTCATACTCTGGGCGGGACGTCCTGACTTTC

d_call: TRBD1
cdr3_length: 16
j_call: TRBJ1-1
clone_size: once
v_call: TRBV28
cdr3_aa: CASRKDRGQLNTEAFF
cdr3_nt: TGTGCCAGCAGGAAGGACAGGGGGCAGCTAAACACTGAAGCTTTCTTT

d_call: .
cdr3_length: 18
j_call: TRBJ1-2
clone_size: .
v_call: TRBV19
cdr3_aa: CASTTKWKQVVSNYGYTF
cdr3_nt: TGTGCCAGTACAACAAAGTGGAAACAGGTGGTTAGCAACTATGGCTACACCTTC

d_call: TRBD1
cdr3_length: 16
j_call: TRBJ1-3
clone_size: .
v_call: TRBV5-1
cdr3_aa: CASSLGQGASGNTIYF
cdr3_nt: TGCGCCAGCAGCTTGGGACAGGGGGCTTCTGGAAACACCATATATTTT

d_call: TRBD1
cdr3_length: 14
j_call: TRBJ2-3
clone_size: .
v_call: TRBV2
cdr3_aa: CASKRTGPTDTQYF
cdr3_nt: TGTGCCAGCAAACGGACAGGTCCCACAGATACGCAGTATTTT

d_call: TRBD1
cdr3_length: 15
j_call: TRBJ2-7
clone_size: once
v_call: TRBV7-9
cdr3_aa: CASSLAGTGGHEQYF
cdr3_nt: TGTGCCAGCAGCTTAGCTGGGACAGGGGGCCACGAGCAGTACTTC

d_call: .
cdr3_length: 12
j_call: TRBJ1-5
clone_size: once
v_call: TRBV15
cdr3_aa: CATSRENQPQHF
cdr3_nt: TGTGCCACCAGCAGAGAGAATCAGCCCCAGCATTTT

d_call: TRBD1
cdr3_length: 15
j_call: TRBJ2-7
clone_size: .
v_call: TRBV27
cdr3_aa: CASRRGQGTTYEQYF
cdr3_nt: TGTGCCAGCAGAAGGGGACAGGGTACTACCTACGAGCAGTACTTC

d_call: .
cdr3_length: 15
j_call: TRBJ2-5
clone_size: once
v_call: TRBV7-7
cdr3_aa: CASSPERGGQETQYF
cdr3_nt: TGTGCTAGCAGCCCAGAGAGGGGGGGCCAAGAGACCCAGTACTTC

d_call: TRBD2
cdr3_length: 18
j_call: TRBJ2-3
clone_size: .
v_call: TRBV7-7
cdr3_aa: CASSLVASGRSRTDTQYF
cdr3_nt: TGTGCTAGCAGCTTAGTTGCTAGCGGGAGATCGCGCACAGATACGCAGTATTTT

d_call: .
cdr3_length: 18
j_call: TRBJ2-6
clone_size: .
v_call: TRBV7-2
cdr3_aa: CASSLVFGAFSGANVLTF
cdr3_nt: TGTGCCAGCAGCTTAGTCTTCGGAGCGTTCTCTGGGGCCAACGTCCTGACTTTC

d_call: TRBD1
cdr3_length: 14
j_call: TRBJ1-5
clone_size: .
v_call: TRBV7-8
cdr3_aa: CASSPGGVRQPQHF
cdr3_nt: TGTGCCAGCAGCCCAGGGGGAGTAAGGCAGCCCCAGCATTTT

d_call: .
cdr3_length: 13
j_call: TRBJ1-2
clone_size: .
v_call: TRBV5-1
cdr3_aa: CASSPGQGGGYTF
cdr3_nt: TGCGCCAGCAGCCCTGGGCAGGGTGGCGGCTACACCTTC

d_call: TRBD1
cdr3_length: 15
j_call: TRBJ2-7
clone_size: .
v_call: TRBV6-1
cdr3_aa: CASILGQGAPYEQYF
cdr3_nt: TGTGCCAGCATCTTAGGACAGGGGGCCCCCTACGAGCAGTACTTC

d_call: TRBD2
cdr3_length: 15
j_call: TRBJ2-7
clone_size: .
v_call: TRBV18
cdr3_aa: CASSPGVAGVYEQYF
cdr3_nt: TGTGCCAGCTCACCAGGGGTAGCGGGAGTTTACGAGCAGTACTTC

d_call: .
cdr3_length: 14
j_call: TRBJ1-1
clone_size: .
v_call: TRBV9
cdr3_aa: CASSVGPGNTEAFF
cdr3_nt: TGTGCCAGCAGCGTAGGTCCAGGGAACACTGAAGCTTTCTTT

d_call: .
cdr3_length: 14
j_call: TRBJ2-7
clone_size: .
v_call: TRBV9
cdr3_aa: CASSVDLGAYEQYF
cdr3_nt: TGTGCCAGCAGCGTAGATTTAGGAGCCTACGAGCAGTACTTC

d_call: TRBD1
cdr3_length: 16
j_call: TRBJ2-1
clone_size: once
v_call: TRBV4-2
cdr3_aa: CASTRMVGQGANEQFF
cdr3_nt: TGTGCCAGCACCCGTATGGTGGGACAGGGGGCGAATGAGCAGTTCTTC

d_call: .
cdr3_length: 13
j_call: TRBJ2-1
clone_size: .
v_call: TRBV2
cdr3_aa: CASSGTLNNEQFF
cdr3_nt: TGTGCCAGCAGCGGGACGCTTAACAATGAGCAGTTCTTC

d_call: TRBD2
cdr3_length: 14
j_call: TRBJ2-5
clone_size: once
v_call: TRBV5-1
cdr3_aa: CASSPGLAGETQYF
cdr3_nt: TGCGCCAGCAGCCCGGGACTAGCGGGGGAGACCCAGTACTTC

d_call: .
cdr3_length: 16
j_call: TRBJ2-2
clone_size: .
v_call: TRBV14
cdr3_aa: CASSQAGGAVTGELFF
cdr3_nt: TGTGCCAGCAGCCAAGCTGGTGGGGCGGTCACCGGGGAGCTGTTTTTT

d_call: TRBD1
cdr3_length: 15
j_call: TRBJ1-1
clone_size: .
v_call: TRBV5-6
cdr3_aa: CASTLGTGVNTEAFF
cdr3_nt: TGTGCCAGCACTTTGGGGACAGGGGTGAACACTGAAGCTTTCTTT

d_call: .
cdr3_length: 13
j_call: TRBJ2-3
clone_size: once
v_call: TRBV5-4
cdr3_aa: CASSLRYGDTQYF
cdr3_nt: TGTGCCAGCAGCTTGAGGTACGGAGATACGCAGTATTTT

d_call: TRBD1
cdr3_length: 12
j_call: TRBJ2-1
clone_size: .
v_call: TRBV29-1
cdr3_aa: CSAHRGRDEQFF
cdr3_nt: TGCAGCGCCCACAGGGGGAGAGATGAGCAGTTCTTC

d_call: .
cdr3_length: 15
j_call: TRBJ2-7
clone_size: .
v_call: TRBV7-2
cdr3_aa: CASSSFGGRGDEQYF
cdr3_nt: TGTGCCAGCAGCTCGTTTGGGGGCCGAGGGGACGAGCAGTACTTC